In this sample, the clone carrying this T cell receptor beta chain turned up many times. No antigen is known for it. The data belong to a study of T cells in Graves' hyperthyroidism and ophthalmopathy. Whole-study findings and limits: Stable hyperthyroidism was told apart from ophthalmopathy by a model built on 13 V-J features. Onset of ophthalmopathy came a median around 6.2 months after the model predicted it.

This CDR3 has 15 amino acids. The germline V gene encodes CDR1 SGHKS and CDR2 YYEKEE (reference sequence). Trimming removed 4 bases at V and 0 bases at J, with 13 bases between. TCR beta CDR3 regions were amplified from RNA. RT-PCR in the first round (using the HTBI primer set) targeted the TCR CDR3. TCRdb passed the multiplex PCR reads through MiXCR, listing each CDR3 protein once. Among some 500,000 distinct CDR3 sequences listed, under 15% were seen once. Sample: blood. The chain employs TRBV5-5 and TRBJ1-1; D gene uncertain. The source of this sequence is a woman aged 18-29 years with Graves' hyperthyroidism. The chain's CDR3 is CASSLTPGLNTEAFF. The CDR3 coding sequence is TGTGCCAGCAGCCTCACCCCGGGCCTGAACACTGAAGCTTTCTTT.